This T cell receptor beta chain emerged from a study of human T cells and chemical hapten exposure. Study-level information: For sensitization, 2% DPC was applied to an approximately 2 cm by approximately 2 cm patch of upper inner arm skin. While the approximately 23-week study was under way, patients received diphenylcyclopropenone on the scalp every week.

Sample time point: patch test 2, 6 weeks after DPC sensitization. Treatment here: therapeutic diphenylcyclopropenone sensitization with weekly scalp DPC. From the RACE reads, TCRdb called clonotypes with MiXCR, one entry per CDR3 protein. The data hold around 42,000 distinct CDR3 sequences, with 3.3% observed a single time. This clonotype appeared many times. V was pared by 6 bases and J by 7 bases, with 16 bases between. The CDR3 spans 13 residues. Sequencing was performed on whole blood, taken in connection with sensitization to the hapten diphenylcyclopropenone (DPC). The clonotype originates from a man aged 40-49 years with alopecia areata. Some clones in this sample may be carry-over from other donors' samples. The genes are TRBV12-3 or TRBV12-4 and TRBJ2-7, with D tentatively TRBD2 (6 bases). This CDR3 reads CASSTAGLGEQYF. Written as DNA, the CDR3 is TGTGCCAGCAGCACAGCGGGCCTAGGGGAGCAGTACTTC.